The 15 T cell receptor beta chains in this list originate from one sample, sequenced in a study of healthy donors' naive CD4 and CD8 T cells. TCR libraries were built from about 520 ng of total RNA by linear amplification. A single record per CDR3 protein comes from TCRdb applying MiXCR to the reads. The table lists approximately 180,000 distinct CDR3 sequences, 65% to 75% of them singletons. Sequencing was performed on naive CD4+ and CD8+ T cells sorted from blood, pooled from several donors. The receptors here all came from a pool of human donors in good health; the sample pools cells from several healthy donors.

J is TRBJ1-2 and V is TRBV27, with 7 nucleotides matching TRBD1. The CDR3 totals 14 residues. J gave up 5 bases and V 3 bases, and 6 bases lay outside the gene matches. Germline CDR1 is MNHEY and CDR2 is SMNVEV (reference sequence). CDR3 DNA sequence: TGTGCCAGCAGTTTGACAGGGACGATATATGGCTACACCTTC. Translation: CASSLTGTIYGYTF.

V is TRBV27 and J is TRBJ2-3, with D perhaps TRBD2 (6 bases). The length of the CDR3 is 14 residues. Germline V gene sequence: CDR1 MNHEY, CDR2 SMNVEV (reference sequence). The V end was cut by 6 bases, the J end by 2 bases, with 12 bases between. As DNA, the CDR3 is TGTGCCAGCAGCCTAGCGAGTATCACAGATACGCAGTATTTT. It codes for CASSLASITDTQYF.

The V call is TRBV15, the J call TRBJ1-5; D gene uncertain. The CDR3 is 16 amino acids. Germline CDR1 is LNHNV and CDR2 is YYDKDF (reference sequence). Trimming took 1 base from V and 0 from J, leaving 10 bases between them. The CDR3 protein is CATSRAAFDSNQPQHF. DNA for the CDR3: TGTGCCACCAGCAGAGCGGCCTTTGATAGCAATCAGCCCCAGCATTTT.

This chain uses TRBV6-5 with TRBJ1-2; a possible D gene is TRBD1 (6 bases). V was cut by 2 bases and J by 7 bases, with 8 bases left in between. Per germline, CDR1 MNHEY and CDR2 SVGAGI. CDR3 size: 12 residues. The CDR3 DNA reads TGTGCCAGCAGTTACCTAGGGGGTGGCTACACCTTC. Amino acids: CASSYLGGGYTF.

The chain links TRBV6-6 to TRBJ1-3; D is uncertain. This CDR3 spans 17 amino acids. Trimming left V 2 bases short and J 0 bases short, with 14 bases between. From germline, CDR1 is MNHNY and CDR2 SVGAGI (reference sequence). CDR3 DNA: TGTGCCAGCAGTTACGGGCCGGGAGGGAGCTCTGGAAACACCATATATTTT. It encodes CASSYGPGGSSGNTIYF.

The rearrangement uses TRBV29-1 and TRBJ2-1; D call uncertain. Germline V gene data show CDR1 as SQVTM and CDR2 as ANQGSEA. This CDR3 has 11 residues. V lost 4 bases and J lost 8, with 9 bases in between. The chain's CDR3 is CSVAGSDEQFF. The CDR3 region has the DNA TGCAGCGTTGCCGGCTCGGATGAGCAGTTCTTC.

The gene calls are TRBV12-3 or TRBV12-4 and TRBJ1-5; D is ambiguous. V was trimmed by 2 bases and J by 4 bases, leaving 6 bases between them. This CDR3 is built from 13 residues. Here the CDR3 reads CASSLINNQPQHF. In DNA form, the CDR3 reads TGTGCCAGCAGTTTAATTAATAATCAGCCCCAGCATTTT.

V usage is TRBV5-1 and J usage is TRBJ1-2, with D unresolved. V was clipped by 4 bases and J by 3 bases, with 19 bases between them. CDR1 and CDR2 from the germline V gene are SGHRS and YFSETQ. The CDR3 is 16 amino acids. The DNA for the CDR3 is TGCGCCAGCAGCCCCCTGTTGTCGGAGGGTGACTATGGCTACACCTTC. It translates to CASSPLLSEGDYGYTF.

The chain links TRBV19 to TRBJ1-2, with TRBD1 matching over 9 bases. CDR3 size: 18 residues. Germline CDR1 reads LNHDA; CDR2 reads SQIVND (reference sequence). Germline trimming cut 6 bases from V and 0 bases from J; bases unmatched to any gene: 14. The CDR3 here is CASRNEGTGKSANYGYTF. CDR3 DNA sequence: TGTGCCAGTAGAAACGAAGGGACAGGGAAATCGGCTAACTATGGCTACACCTTC. The full variable domain, with the rest looked up from reference TRBV19 and TRBJ1-2, is DGGITQSPKYLFRKEGQNVTLSCEQNLNHDAMYWYRQDPGQGLRLIYYSQIVNDFQKGDIAEGYSVSREKKESFPLTVTSAQKNPTAFYLCASRNEGTGKSANYGYTFGSGTRLTVV.

This chain uses TRBV12-5 with TRBJ2-6, with TRBD1 identical over 9 bases. Per germline, CDR1 LGHNT and CDR2 FRNRAP. The CDR3 is made up of 18 amino acids. V was pared by 0 bases and J by 0 bases, with 3 bases of the junction left unmatched. CDR3 sequence reads: CASGLVDRGSSGANVLTF. CDR3 nucleotide sequence: TGTGCTAGTGGTTTGGTAGACAGGGGGTCCTCTGGGGCCAACGTCCTGACTTTC.

This chain uses TRBV18 with TRBJ2-2; unclear D gene. V was pared by 3 bases and J by 4 bases, with 6 bases between. This CDR3 has 13 amino acids. The germline V gene has CDR1 KGHSH and CDR2 LQKENI. Here the CDR3 DNA reads TGTGCCAGCTCACCGCAACGCACCGGGGAGCTGTTTTTT. The encoded protein is CASSPQRTGELFF.

The chain combines TRBV29-1 with TRBJ1-1; tentatively, D is TRBD1 (6 bases). Germline CDR1 is SQVTM and CDR2 is ANQGSEA. The CDR3 spans 15 residues. V was trimmed by 2 bases and J by 5 bases, leaving 18 bases between them. CDR3 DNA sequence: TGCAGCGTTGAAAATATAGGCAGGGGTGGAACTGAAGCTTTCTTT. Protein sequence: CSVENIGRGGTEAFF.

The V call is TRBV11-2, the J call TRBJ2-3; D may be TRBD2 (5 bases). Trimming took 2 bases from V and 3 from J, leaving 15 bases between them. The length of the CDR3 is 16 residues. Looked up from germline, CDR1 is SGHAT and CDR2 is FQNNGV. The DNA for the CDR3 is TGTGCCAGCAGCTTACCAGACCCGGGGATAACAGATACGCAGTATTTT. The encoded protein is CASSLPDPGITDTQYF.

This clonotype was observed a single time. The rearrangement joins TRBV13 to TRBJ2-7; a possible D gene is TRBD1 (5 bases). Trimming took 1 base from V and 2 from J, leaving 6 bases between them. The length of the CDR3 is 13 residues. In germline, CDR1 is PRHDT, CDR2 FYEKMQ (reference sequence). CDR3 DNA sequence: TGTGCCAGCAGCTTAGTCAGGGCCTACGAGCAGTACTTC. This gives the protein CASSLVRAYEQYF.

The V gene is TRBV6-5, the J gene TRBJ2-6; D call uncertain. There are 13 residues in the CDR3. V dropped 7 bases and J dropped 2 bases, with 6 bases sitting between them. Per germline, CDR1 MNHEY and CDR2 SVGAGI. The CDR3 region is CASTQTGANVLTF. The CDR3 DNA is TGTGCCAGCACCCAGACTGGGGCCAACGTCCTGACTTTC.